The following is a T cell receptor beta chain sequence with its context. Its antigen is not identified. The sample belongs to a study of CD8+ T cells in alopecia areata. General observations from the study: In scalp and blood during tofacitinib, many expanded lesional clones persisted. Elevated clonality characterized lesional scalp relative to normal scalp, particularly in alopecia totalis/universalis.

The sample's treatment: oral pan-JAK inhibitor, 5-10 mg twice daily. Researchers gathered lesional scalp punch biopsies and peripheral blood from patients with alopecia areata. Extracted RNA was reverse transcribed, and the resulting cDNA served as sequencing template. The repertoire was sequenced with immunoSEQ multiplex PCR; TCRdb's copy has only in-frame clones and lacks some. The repertoire includes 110,000 to 150,000 clones, about 56% of them detected once, and more than 15% sits in the top ten. Per germline, CDR1 SGHAT and CDR2 FQNNGV. This CDR3 spans 15 amino acids. J was trimmed by 5 bases and V by 7 bases; bases with no gene match: 14.

The V gene is TRBV11-2, the J gene TRBJ2-7; 7 bases map to TRBD1. This TCR was recovered from a human donor with alopecia areata. This sample comprised CD8+ T cells sorted from blood, obtained at week 4, from a patient treated with tofacitinib. The CDR3 loop is CASKPGGPPLHEQYF. DNA of the CDR3: TGTGCCAGCAAACCAGGGGGTCCCCCTCTCCACGAGCAGTACTTC.